These 18 T cell receptor beta chains came from one sample sequenced in a study of shared clonotypes between healthy human individuals. The repertoire was sequenced with immunoSEQ multiplex PCR; TCRdb's copy has only in-frame clones and lacks some. The sample carries more than 850,000 clones, more than 75% recorded once. The specimen was memory CD4+ T cells from PBMCs. Documented subset: CD45RA-negative fraction. These receptors were collected from a man aged 18 to 30 in good health. Some clones in this sample may be carry-over from other donors' samples.

V and J are TRBV7-3 and TRBJ2-5, with 9 bases identical to TRBD2. CDR1 and CDR2 from the germline V gene are SGHTA and FQGTGA. Losses at the gene ends were 0 bases for V and 4 bases for J; bases not matched to a gene: 9. CDR3 size: 17 residues. This CDR3 is CASSLTGGRAGRETQYF. The DNA of the CDR3 is TGTGCCAGCAGCTTAACGGGCGGGAGGGCCGGTAGAGAGACCCAGTACTTC.

The genes are TRBV28 and TRBJ1-5; no reliable D call. Trimming took off 5 bases at V and 0 bases at J, with 14 bases between the two ends. Germline V lookup: CDR1 MDHEN, CDR2 SYDVKM. The CDR3 runs to 16 residues. The CDR3 here is CASSPLTDYSNQPQHF. The CDR3 DNA reads TGTGCCAGCAGTCCTTTAACGGACTATAGCAATCAGCCCCAGCATTTT. Looking up the rest from reference TRBV28 and TRBJ1-5 gives the full variable domain: DVKVTQSSRYLVKRTGEKVFLECVQDMDHENMFWYRQDPGLGLRLIYFSYDVKMKEKGDIPEGYSVSREKKERFSLILESASTNQTSMYLCASSPLTDYSNQPQHFGDGTRLSIL.

The gene calls are TRBV19 and TRBJ1-4; no reliable D call. Germline loops: CDR1 LNHDA, CDR2 SQIVND (reference sequence). The CDR3 has 15 residues. The V end lost 3 bases, the J end lost 3 bases, and 11 bases lay between the germline ends. CDR3 residues: CASSMEGLPNEKLFF. The CDR3 DNA reads TGTGCCAGTAGTATGGAGGGTCTACCTAATGAAAAACTGTTTTTT.

The chain joins TRBV11-1 to TRBJ2-5, with TRBD2 identical over 7 bases. The trim removed 4 bases at V and 5 bases at J, leaving 4 bases unmatched. CDR3 length equals 13 residues. In germline, CDR1 is SGHAT, CDR2 FQDESV (reference sequence). CDR3 protein: CASSSSGEETQYF. The DNA of the CDR3 is TGTGCCAGCAGCTCAAGCGGGGAGGAGACCCAGTACTTC.

V and J are TRBV10-3 and TRBJ1-5; the match to TRBD1 covers 8 bases. The CDR3 is made up of 15 amino acids. Germline lookup yields CDR1 ENHRY and CDR2 SYGVKD. V shed 6 bases and J 5 bases; nucleotides not matched to a gene: 9. The CDR3, as DNA: TGTGCCATCAGCGACACAGGGGGTTTGGATCAGCCCCAGCATTTT. This sequence encodes CAISDTGGLDQPQHF.

This sequence joins TRBV18 and TRBJ2-7; 7 nucleotides line up with TRBD1. Per germline, CDR1 KGHSH and CDR2 LQKENI. V was clipped by 6 bases and J by 3 bases; unmatched bases: 8. This CDR3 contains 14 residues. The CDR3 here is CASSLQGSDYEQYF. The CDR3 region has the DNA TGTGCCAGCTCCCTACAGGGGTCTGACTACGAGCAGTACTTC.

This clone showed up just once. The V and J genes are TRBV27 and TRBJ2-7; a weak D match, TRBD1 (6 bases). The CDR3 runs to 13 residues. Germline V gene lookup returns CDR1 MNHEY and CDR2 SMNVEV (reference sequence). Trimming stripped 3 bases from V and 6 bases from J, with 12 bases between. The chain's CDR3 is CASSFKQGREQYF. In DNA form, the CDR3 reads TGTGCCAGCAGTTTTAAACAGGGACGCGAGCAGTACTTC.

The J gene is TRBJ1-2, the V gene TRBV5-6; 10 bases align to TRBD1. The trim removed 0 bases at V and 4 bases at J, leaving 6 bases unmatched. The CDR3 extends over 16 amino acids. Germline V gene lookup returns CDR1 SGHDT and CDR2 YYEEEE. CDR3 DNA sequence: TGTGCCAGCAGCTTGGCGGGACAGGGGACCGGCTATGGCTACACCTTC. Translation gives CASSLAGQGTGYGYTF.

J is TRBJ2-5 and V is TRBV28, with D tentatively TRBD1 or TRBD2 (6 bases each). The germline V and J ends were trimmed by 2 bases and 5 bases, with 15 bases remaining between them. The germline V gene encodes CDR1 MDHEN and CDR2 SYDVKM. CDR3 length equals 15 residues. The CDR3 spells CASSLRPGGGETQYF. The CDR3 coding sequence is TGTGCCAGCAGTTTAAGACCCGGGGGCGGGGAGACCCAGTACTTC.

This clone was recorded many times. This sample includes further DNA sequences coding for the same CDR3. The V call is TRBV18, the J call TRBJ1-1; D is undetermined. Trimming removed 2 bases at V and 1 base at J, with 2 bases between. Germline CDR1 is KGHSH and CDR2 is LQKENI. The CDR3 is made up of 12 amino acids. CDR3 nucleotide sequence: TGTGCCAGCTCACCAAGGAACACTGAAGCTTTCTTT. This encodes CASSPRNTEAFF. Based on the CDR3 plus reference TRBV18 and TRBJ1-1, the full variable domain is NAGVMQNPRHLVRRRGQEARLRCSPMKGHSHVYWYRQLPEEGLKFMVYLQKENIIDESGMPKERFSAEFPKEGPSILRIQQVVRGDSAAYFCASSPRNTEAFFGQGTRLTVV.

The chain carries TRBV6-5 and TRBJ1-1; TRBD1 might be the D (6 bases). This CDR3 is built from 15 residues. Looked up from germline, CDR1 is MNHEY and CDR2 is SVGAGI. V was shortened by 7 bases and J by 4 bases, with 19 bases between the two germline ends. The DNA for the CDR3 is TGTGCCAGCACCCACGGGGGGCAAGTCAGCACTGAAGCTTTCTTT. Translation gives CASTHGGQVSTEAFF.

V gene TRBV7-3 combines with J gene TRBJ1-5; D is unresolved. The V end lost 5 bases, the J end lost 2 bases, and 7 bases lay between the germline ends. The CDR3 has 13 amino acids. Per germline, CDR1 SGHTA and CDR2 FQGTGA. CDR3 sequence (DNA): TGTGCCAGCAGCCCCTCGCGCAATCAGCCCCAGCATTTT. Residues: CASSPSRNQPQHF.

CDR3 region: CAWSRISGGGYGYTF. CDR3 DNA: TGTGCCTGGAGTAGGATTTCAGGGGGTGGATATGGCTACACCTTC. The gene calls are TRBV30 and TRBJ1-2; 7 nucleotides align to TRBD1. V lost 2 bases and J lost 5; bases outside the gene matches: 11. Germline CDR1 and CDR2: GTSNPN and SVGIG (reference sequence). The CDR3 has 15 amino acids.

CDR3 in amino acids: CAWGRQSTDTQYF. DNA for the CDR3: TGTGCCTGGGGCCGTCAGAGCACAGATACGCAGTATTTT. The V and J genes are TRBV30 and TRBJ2-3; D uncertain. CDR1 is GTSNPN and CDR2 is SVGIG in the germline V gene (reference sequence). Trimming removed 5 bases from V and 0 bases from J, with 9 bases in between. The CDR3 consists of 13 residues.

Concerning this clone itself: The CDR3 carries no conserved terminal phenylalanine or tryptophan, so it likely arises from a read error. No DNA is shown, since the ends of the CDR3 on it are uncertain; the CDR3 is the one TCRdb lists. The chain is built from TRBV28 and TRBJ1-2; the table's D gene call, TRBD1, was not cross checked with the DNA. Looked up from germline, CDR1 is MDHEN and CDR2 is SYDVKM. 13 amino acids form the CDR3, both terminal residues included. Here the CDR3 reads CASSFSTGTLQSI.

The sample holds a few counts of this clone. V gene TRBV7-3 combines with J gene TRBJ2-5; D may be TRBD1 (5 bases). Deletions cut 7 bases from V and 5 bases from J, with 14 bases between. This CDR3 has 13 amino acids. CDR1 and CDR2 from the germline V gene are SGHTA and FQGTGA. This CDR3 is CASTMLGPETQYF. The CDR3 region has the DNA TGTGCCAGCACTATGCTGGGGCCGGAGACCCAGTACTTC.

DNA for the CDR3: TGTGCCAGCAGCTTAACAAAACCCTTTTTTCTCTCCTACGAGCAGTACTTC. Translation: CASSLTKPFFLSYEQYF. V is TRBV7-6 and J is TRBJ2-7; D is unresolved. Between the trimmed V and J ends, which lost 2 bases and 0 bases, there was a span of 17 bases. Germline CDR1 SGHVS, CDR2 FNYEAQ. The CDR3 loop spans 17 amino acids.

This rearrangement joins TRBV28 to TRBJ1-1; D is unclear. Germline CDR1 reads MDHEN; CDR2 reads SYDVKM. The CDR3 covers 14 residues. V dropped 10 bases and J dropped 1 base, with 16 bases sitting between them. The CDR3 loop is CATNRRPRNTEAFF. CDR3 nucleotides: TGTGCCACCAACCGAAGACCCAGGAACACTGAAGCTTTCTTT.